The 4 T cell receptor beta chains presented below share a single source sample, sequenced in a study of type 1 regulatory T cells. TCRdb re-analysed the reads in MiXCR, keeping a single row per CDR3 protein. The repertoire holds approximately 97,000 distinct CDR3 sequences, with around 30% as singletons. Sequenced sample: CD4+ T cells, either the whole sample or a sorted fraction (not recorded which). The receptor set was obtained from a human donor in good health.

This clonotype was detected a few times. The chain carries TRBV11-3 and TRBJ2-7; no reliable D call. The V gene lost 1 base and the J gene lost 5 bases, with 15 bases spanning the gap. Germline V lookup: CDR1 SGHNT, CDR2 YENEEA. The CDR3 is made up of 15 amino acids. The CDR3 region has the DNA TGTGCCAGCAGCTTAGGTCTGCGAGATCGGAACGAGCAGTACTTC. Amino acid sequence: CASSLGLRDRNEQYF. Looking up the rest from reference TRBV11-3 and TRBJ2-7 gives the full variable domain: EAGVVQSPRYKIIEKKQPVAFWCNPISGHNTLYWYLQNLGQGPELLIRYENEEAVDDSQLPKDRFSAERLKGVDSTLKIQPAELGDSAVYLCASSLGLRDRNEQYFGPGTRLTVT.

This clonotype was seen a few times. The rearrangement links TRBV20-1 to TRBJ2-7; D gene unclear. V shed 2 bases and J shed 2 bases, with 10 bases lying between them. Germline V gives CDR1 DFQATT, CDR2 SNEGSKA (reference sequence). This CDR3 is 13 amino acids long. The DNA of the CDR3 is TGCAGTGCTAGATACCGGGCCACCTACGAGCAGTACTTC. Translated, it gives CSARYRATYEQYF.

This clonotype came up a few times. The rearrangement links TRBV27 to TRBJ2-7, with unresolved D. The V end lost 10 bases, the J end lost 4 bases, and 14 bases lay between the germline ends. The CDR3 extends over 12 amino acids. CDR1 MNHEY and CDR2 SMNVEV come from the germline V gene (reference sequence). The CDR3 DNA reads as TGTGCCACAAAATCTGGGTTGTACGAGCAGTACTTC. Translating gives CATKSGLYEQYF.

The chain combines TRBV6-2 or TRBV6-3 with TRBJ2-7; 7 bases are shared with TRBD1. J gave up 1 base and V 6 bases, and 6 bases lay outside the gene matches. This CDR3 is 14 amino acids long. Germline values: CDR1 MNHEY, CDR2 SVGEGT. The DNA for the CDR3 is TGTGCCAGCAGGGCTCCGGGACAGTCCTACGAGCAGTACTTC. Its translation: CASRAPGQSYEQYF.